This T cell receptor (beta chain) was identified in a study of OX40 agonist ivuxolimab in advanced cancers. Across the whole study: The dose-escalation group included hepatocellular carcinoma, melanoma, renal cell carcinoma and head and neck cancer. The dose-escalation cohort was approximately 84% male, with a mean age of 60 years, ranging about 23 to 90. Study-level findings and limits: Both CD4+ and CD8+ T cell populations in blood had undergone clonal expansion by week 6 at 0.1 to 3.0 mg/kg. There were also nonresponders showing low normalized T-cell clonal expansion.

This clone was seen only once. Its antigen remains unidentified. Clones were read by immunoSEQ multiplex PCR, and TCRdb kept only the in-frame ones, dropping some. The sample has over 60,000 clones; 75% to 90% are singletons. Germline V gene lookup returns CDR1 MRHNA and CDR2 SNTAGT. This CDR3 spans 13 amino acids. Deletions cut 3 bases from V and 4 bases from J, with 10 bases between. This receptor was taken from an adult with an advanced solid tumor such as melanoma, head and neck, liver or kidney cancer. The rearrangement links TRBV6-4 to TRBJ2-7, with D perhaps matching TRBD1 or TRBD2 (5 bases each). The source was CD4+ or CD8+ T cells sorted from blood, collected in a trial of the OX40 agonist ivuxolimab. CDR3 DNA sequence: TGTGCCAGCAGTGAGGGACCGCGATACGAGCAGTACTTC. Translated, it gives CASSEGPRYEQYF.